At least ten counts were recorded for the clone carrying this TCR beta chain. CDR1 is GTSNPN and CDR2 is SVGIG in the germline V gene (reference sequence). The CDR3 runs to 16 residues. V lost 5 bases to trimming and J lost 8 bases; unmatched junction nucleotides: 9. This record belongs to a study of human T cells and chemical hapten exposure. Described time point: patch test 1, 2 weeks after DPC sensitization. Treatment given: therapeutic diphenylcyclopropenone sensitization with weekly scalp DPC. Each CDR3 protein gets one entry after TCRdb re-called the RACE reads with MiXCR. Of some 400,000 distinct CDR3 sequences in the sample, approximately 5.1% were seen once.

This TCR was sampled from a woman between 50 and 59 years old with alopecia areata. Some clones in this sample may be carry-over from other donors' samples. Source: whole blood, taken in connection with sensitization to the hapten diphenylcyclopropenone (DPC). The chain employs TRBV30 and TRBJ2-1; 16 nucleotides match TRBD2. The CDR3 DNA sequence: TGTGCCTGGGGCCGGGGACTAGCGGGAGGGGTCGATGAGCAGTTCTTC. This codes for CAWGRGLAGGVDEQFF.